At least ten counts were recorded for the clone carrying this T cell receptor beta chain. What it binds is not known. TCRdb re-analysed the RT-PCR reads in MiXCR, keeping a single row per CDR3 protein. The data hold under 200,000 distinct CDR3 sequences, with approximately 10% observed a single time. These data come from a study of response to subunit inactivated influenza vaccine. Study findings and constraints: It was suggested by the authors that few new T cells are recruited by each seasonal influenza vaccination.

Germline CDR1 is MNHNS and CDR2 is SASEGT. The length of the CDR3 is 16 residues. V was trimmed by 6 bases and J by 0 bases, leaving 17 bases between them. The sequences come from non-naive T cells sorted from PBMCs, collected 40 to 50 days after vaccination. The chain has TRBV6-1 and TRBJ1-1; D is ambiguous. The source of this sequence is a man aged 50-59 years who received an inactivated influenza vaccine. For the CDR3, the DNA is TGTGCCAGCAGAACCGGACGGCCACCTATGAACACTGAAGCTTTCTTT. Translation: CASRTGRPPMNTEAFF.